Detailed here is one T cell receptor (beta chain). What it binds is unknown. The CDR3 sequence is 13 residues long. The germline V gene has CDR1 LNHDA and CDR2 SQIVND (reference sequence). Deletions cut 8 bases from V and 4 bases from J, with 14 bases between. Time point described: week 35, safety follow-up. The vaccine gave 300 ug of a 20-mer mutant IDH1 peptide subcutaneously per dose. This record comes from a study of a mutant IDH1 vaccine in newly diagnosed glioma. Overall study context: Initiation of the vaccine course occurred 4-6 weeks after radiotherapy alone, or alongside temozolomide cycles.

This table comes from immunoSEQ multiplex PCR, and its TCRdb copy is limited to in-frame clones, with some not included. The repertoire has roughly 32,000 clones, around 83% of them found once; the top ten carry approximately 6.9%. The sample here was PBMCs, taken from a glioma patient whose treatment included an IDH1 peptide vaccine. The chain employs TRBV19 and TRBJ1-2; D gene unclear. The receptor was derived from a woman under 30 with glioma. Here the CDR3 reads CASSEAGIYGYTF. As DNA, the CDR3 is TGTGCCAGTTCAGAGGCGGGGATCTATGGCTACACCTTC. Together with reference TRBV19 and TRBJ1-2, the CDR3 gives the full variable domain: DGGITQSPKYLFRKEGQNVTLSCEQNLNHDAMYWYRQDPGQGLRLIYYSQIVNDFQKGDIAEGYSVSREKKESFPLTVTSAQKNPTAFYLCASSEAGIYGYTFGSGTRLTVV.